The T cell receptor (beta chain) described here comes from a study of tumor-infiltrating T cells and Merkel cell polyomavirus. Study-level background: The T cells studied were KLL-specific CD8+ cells against Merkel polyomavirus. Patients were followed a median of about 2.8 years, range 1.1 to 6.0. Study findings and constraints: The study covered a single Merkel cell polyomavirus epitope only. Few patients were studied, which limits the findings. KLL-specific TRB repertoires were diverse and largely private.

Unmatched junction bases numbered 6, after V lost 6 bases and J lost 4 bases. This CDR3 comprises 14 residues. Germline V gene data show CDR1 as KGHSH and CDR2 as LQKENI. TCRdb's table, derived via immunoSEQ multiplex PCR, lists solely in-frame clones and lacks some. There are under 30,000 clones in the sample; around nine tenths occur only once, and roughly 3% lies in the top ten. As to this clone: The antigen is undetermined.

All patients' tumors stained robustly positive for Merkel cell polyomavirus Large T antigen by immunohistochemistry. Sample: lymph node tissue. The chain links TRBV18 to TRBJ1-5; 7 nucleotides line up with TRBD1. The origin of this receptor is a man aged 50-59 years with Merkel cell carcinoma. The CDR3 sequence is CASSEGTANQPQHF. For the CDR3, the DNA is TGTGCCAGCTCCGAAGGGACAGCTAATCAGCCCCAGCATTTT.